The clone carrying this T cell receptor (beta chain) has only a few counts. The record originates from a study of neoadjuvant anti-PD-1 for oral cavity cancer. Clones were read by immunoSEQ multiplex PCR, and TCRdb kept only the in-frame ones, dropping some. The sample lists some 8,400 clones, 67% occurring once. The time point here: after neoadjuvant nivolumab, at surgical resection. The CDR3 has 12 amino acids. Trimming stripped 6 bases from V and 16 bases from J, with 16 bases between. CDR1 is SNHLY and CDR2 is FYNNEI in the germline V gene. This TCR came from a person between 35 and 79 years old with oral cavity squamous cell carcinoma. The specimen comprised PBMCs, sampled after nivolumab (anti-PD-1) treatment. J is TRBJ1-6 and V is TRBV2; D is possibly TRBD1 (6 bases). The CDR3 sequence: CASRGDGGDLHF. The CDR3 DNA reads TGTGCCAGCAGGGGAGACGGGGGCGATCTCCACTTT.